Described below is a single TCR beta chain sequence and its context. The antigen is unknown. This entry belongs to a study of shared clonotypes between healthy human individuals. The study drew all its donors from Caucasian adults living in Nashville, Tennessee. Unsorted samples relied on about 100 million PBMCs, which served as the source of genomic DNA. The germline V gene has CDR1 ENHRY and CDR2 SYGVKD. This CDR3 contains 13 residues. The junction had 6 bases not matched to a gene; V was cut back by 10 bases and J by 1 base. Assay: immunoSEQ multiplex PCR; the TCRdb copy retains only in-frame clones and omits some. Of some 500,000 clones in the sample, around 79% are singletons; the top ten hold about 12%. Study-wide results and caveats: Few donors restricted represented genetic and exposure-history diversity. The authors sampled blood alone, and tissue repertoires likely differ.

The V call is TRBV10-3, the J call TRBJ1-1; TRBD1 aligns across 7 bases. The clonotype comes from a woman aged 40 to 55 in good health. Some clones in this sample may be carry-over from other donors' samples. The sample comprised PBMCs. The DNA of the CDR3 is TGTGCCACGACAGGGCGAGAGAACACTGAAGCTTTCTTT. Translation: CATTGRENTEAFF.